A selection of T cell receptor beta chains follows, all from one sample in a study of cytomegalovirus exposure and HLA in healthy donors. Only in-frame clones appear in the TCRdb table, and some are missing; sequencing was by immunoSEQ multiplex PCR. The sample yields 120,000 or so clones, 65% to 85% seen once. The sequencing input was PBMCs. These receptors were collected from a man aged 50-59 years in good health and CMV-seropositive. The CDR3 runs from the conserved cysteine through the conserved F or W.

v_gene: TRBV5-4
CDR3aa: CASSLEGGETQYF

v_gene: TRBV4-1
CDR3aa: CASSQDRSGTGEYNEQFF

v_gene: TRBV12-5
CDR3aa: CASGPPRQSHEQYF

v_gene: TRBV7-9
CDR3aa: CASTLGGMRYNEQFF

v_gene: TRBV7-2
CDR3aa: CASSLAINRGNEQFF

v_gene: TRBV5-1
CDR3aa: CASSPDLSSYNEQFF

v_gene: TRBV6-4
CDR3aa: CASSDSGGTDGDTQYF

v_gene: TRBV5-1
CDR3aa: CASSFTDRGSQIQYF

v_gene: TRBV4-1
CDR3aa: CASSQSQGGRTRQSIYGYTF

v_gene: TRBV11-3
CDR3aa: CASSMTASNSYNEQFF

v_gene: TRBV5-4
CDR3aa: CASSQLSGKNEQYF

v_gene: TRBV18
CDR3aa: CASSPQGVGTDTQYF

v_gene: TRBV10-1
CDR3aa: CASSDLGANTGELFF

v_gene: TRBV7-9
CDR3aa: CASTHTTNTEAFF

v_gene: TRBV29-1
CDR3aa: CSVQVGTALNGYTF

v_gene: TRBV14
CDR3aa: CASSQVSGLASEQFF

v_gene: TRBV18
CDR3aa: CASSPFSRSTNEKLFF

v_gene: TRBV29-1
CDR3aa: CSVIPQGASVYGYTF

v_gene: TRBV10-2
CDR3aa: CASSADRAGELFF

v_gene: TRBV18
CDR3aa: CASSHGQGGYEQYF

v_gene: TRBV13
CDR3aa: CASSIRGGGANVLTF

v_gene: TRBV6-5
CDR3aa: CASRAGDSSYEQYF

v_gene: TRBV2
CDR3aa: CASRTGGSPYNEQFF

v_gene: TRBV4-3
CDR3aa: CASSQAPPAASNSPLHF

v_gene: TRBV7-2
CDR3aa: CASSKQGAGTEAFF

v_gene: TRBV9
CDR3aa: CASSVMGSIDYNEQFF

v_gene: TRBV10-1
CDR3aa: CASSESRTTYEQYF

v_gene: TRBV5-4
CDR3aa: CASSPSGGKNIQYF

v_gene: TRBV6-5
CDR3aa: CASRGQGRNTEAFF

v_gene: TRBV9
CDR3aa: CASSVSDSYGYTF

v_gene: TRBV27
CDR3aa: CASSLAGEASAEQYF

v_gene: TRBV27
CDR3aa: CASSLAGSNQPQHF

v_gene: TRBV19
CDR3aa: CASSIVRGAGNTGELFF

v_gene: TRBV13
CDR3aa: CASSLGGSGNTIYF

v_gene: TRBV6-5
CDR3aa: CASNSGDTQYF

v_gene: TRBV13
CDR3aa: CASSLARTGYNQPQHF

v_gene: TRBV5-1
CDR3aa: CASSATSLASSSYEQYF

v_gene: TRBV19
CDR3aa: CASTLDRGLYGYTF

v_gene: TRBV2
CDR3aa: CASRLPGQPYEQYF

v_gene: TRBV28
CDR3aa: CASTPGLAGGPSSYNEQFF

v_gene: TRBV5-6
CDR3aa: CASSFGRPDNEQFF